This passage covers 9 T cell receptor beta chains from one sample sequenced in a study of shared clonotypes between healthy human individuals (dated by TCRdb to 2020 to 2021). The library was prepared using the immunoSEQ multiplex PCR assay. TCRdb carries this immuneACCESS record with in-frame sequences only. Its versions omit some clonotypes, under half of them owing to an unresolved V gene in the studies checked, with the rest unexplained. The table for this sample lists approximately 1.5 million clones; approximately 98.5% of them were counted only once. Of the sample, roughly 0.36% falls within the top ten clones. Sequencing was performed on naive CD4+ T cells sorted from blood. Taken with the paper, the label for cell subset or site translates to: CD45RA+ positively selected. The receptors here all came from a man younger than 40 in good health.

V and J are TRBV9 and TRBJ2-5; 14 bases are shared with TRBD2. The V gene end was trimmed by 7 bases and the J gene end by 5 bases; junction bases not matched to a gene: 10. The CDR3 runs 16 residues. The germline V gene encodes CDR1 SGDLS and CDR2 YYNGEE. CDR3 amino acids: CASSLVGLAGVETQYF. CDR3 nucleotides: TGTGCCAGCTCATTAGTGGGACTAGCGGGAGTGGAGACCCAGTACTTC. The whole variable domain, filled in from reference TRBV9 and TRBJ2-5, reads DSGVTQTPKHLITATGQRVTLRCSPRSGDLSVYWYQQSLDQGLQFLIQYYNGEERAKGNILERFSAQQFPDLHSELNLSSLELGDSALYFCASSLVGLAGVETQYFGPGTRLLVL.

The chain links TRBV20-1 to TRBJ2-7; tentatively, D is TRBD2 (6 bases). Germline V CDR1 and CDR2: DFQATT, SNEGSKA (reference sequence). The CDR3 covers 11 residues. Trimming shortened V by 6 bases and J by 10 bases, and 16 bases separated the two germline ends. This CDR3 reads CSAPEGQRQYF. The CDR3 DNA sequence: TGCAGTGCGCCGGAGGGGCAGCGCCAGTACTTC.

The CDR3 region has the DNA TGTGCCAGCAGACCCACCCCTAGCGGAGGGGCCGGAGAGCAGTTCTTC. It is translated as CASRPTPSGGAGEQFF. V and J are TRBV5-4 and TRBJ2-1, with 7 bases lining up with TRBD2. Germline CDR1 SGHNT, CDR2 YYREEE (reference sequence). CDR3 length: 16 residues. The junction had 18 bases not matched to a gene; V was cut back by 5 bases and J by 10 bases.

This chain links TRBV5-8 with TRBJ1-5; D call uncertain. Trimming stripped 0 bases from V and 0 bases from J, with 7 bases between. The CDR3 runs 15 residues. Germline values: CDR1 SGHTS, CDR2 YDEGEE. The CDR3 DNA reads TGTGCCAGCAGCTTGGGTACCGATAGCAATCAGCCCCAGCATTTT. Protein: CASSLGTDSNQPQHF. Full variable domain (remainder filled in from reference TRBV5-8 and TRBJ1-5): EAGVTQSPTHLIKTRGQQATLRCSPISGHTSVYWYQQALGLGLQFLLWYDEGEERNRGNFPPRFSGRQFPNYSSELNVNALELEDSALYLCASSLGTDSNQPQHFGDGTRLSIL.

The gene calls are TRBV29-1 and TRBJ2-2; TRBD2 might be the D (6 bases). Looked up from germline, CDR1 is SQVTM and CDR2 is ANQGSEA. The CDR3 is 13 residues long. Trimming pared 3 bases from V and 2 bases from J, leaving 7 bases between. CDR3 protein: CSVDGSNTGELFF. The CDR3 region has the DNA TGCAGCGTTGACGGGAGTAACACCGGGGAGCTGTTTTTT.

The CDR3 DNA is TGTGCCAGCAGTGCCGCCCCCGGACCTCGCGGCTACACCTTC. This encodes CASSAAPGPRGYTF. This rearrangement joins TRBV28 to TRBJ1-2; D call uncertain. CDR1 is MDHEN and CDR2 is SYDVKM in the germline V gene. The CDR3 length is 14 residues. V was cut by 5 bases and J by 8 bases, with 18 bases left in between.

The CDR3 spells CASSWGGLYEQYF. The CDR3 nucleotides read TGTGCCAGCAGTTGGGGAGGACTCTACGAGCAGTACTTC. This chain joins TRBV28 and TRBJ2-7; tentative D call: TRBD2 (6 bases). This CDR3 is built from 13 residues. V dropped 4 bases and J dropped 3 bases, with 10 bases sitting between them. Germline V gives CDR1 MDHEN, CDR2 SYDVKM.

This clone occurred a few times. Other DNA sequences of this sample code for an identical CDR3. The genes are TRBV18 and TRBJ2-5; unclear D gene. CDR1 and CDR2 (germline): KGHSH, LQKENI. V was clipped by 1 base and J by 5 bases, with 2 bases between them. This CDR3 comprises 11 residues. CDR3 nucleotide sequence: TGTGCCAGCTCACCACGGGAGACCCAGTACTTC. Its translation is CASSPRETQYF.

About this clone: The same CDR3 also results from other DNA sequences found in this sample. This chain connects TRBV15 to TRBJ2-7; D is perhaps TRBD2 (5 bases). V was clipped by 1 base and J by 1 base, with 8 bases between them. The CDR3 length is 14 residues. Germline lookup yields CDR1 LNHNV and CDR2 YYDKDF (reference sequence). CDR3 in amino acids: CATSRGPGSYEQYF. The DNA for the CDR3 is TGTGCCACCAGCAGAGGGCCGGGGTCCTACGAGCAGTACTTC.